This T cell receptor beta chain originates from a study of post-analysis software for immune sequencing data. Study-wide points: About five TRBV segments (TRBV5-6, TRBV5-1 and TRBV20-1 among them) occurred more frequently in patients than in controls.

Deletions cut 0 bases from V and 0 bases from J, with 9 bases between. Germline V gene sequence: CDR1 SQVTM, CDR2 ANQGSEA. This CDR3 spans 14 amino acids. Tagging with unique molecular identifiers was a feature of the TCR beta cDNA libraries. TCRdb re-called the PCR reads with MiXCR, one entry per CDR3 protein. This table has about 800,000 distinct CDR3 sequences, just under 30% appearing once. There are a few counts of this clonotype. Its antigen is still unknown. This clonotype was obtained from a girl between 5 and 17 years old with multiple sclerosis. The sample taken for sequencing was blood. J is TRBJ2-7 and V is TRBV29-1; perhaps TRBD1 as D (6 bases). CDR3 DNA sequence: TGCAGCGTTGAAGAGACAGGACACTCCTACGAGCAGTACTTC. This encodes CSVEETGHSYEQYF.